Presented here are 12 T cell receptor beta chains from one specimen sequenced in a study of post-analysis software for immune sequencing data. Whole-study findings and limits: Included in a set of about five TRBV segments more frequent in patients than controls were TRBV5-6, TRBV5-1 and TRBV20-1.

Libraries were made from TCR beta cDNA, and they carried unique molecular identifiers. TCRdb re-called the PCR reads through MiXCR, storing one row per CDR3 protein. This sample has about 820,000 distinct CDR3 sequences, with about 57% found just once. The antigens these receptors bind are not known. What was sequenced was blood. The receptors were sampled from a girl aged 5-17 years with multiple sclerosis.

This clonotype was seen a few times. The V call is TRBV10-3, the J call TRBJ1-5; no reliable D call. V lost 4 bases and J 0 bases, leaving 7 bases between the germline ends. The CDR3 length is 14 residues. CDR1 is ENHRY and CDR2 is SYGVKD in the germline V gene. CDR3 in amino acids: CAISAAYSNQPQHF. The DNA of the CDR3 is TGTGCCATCAGTGCGGCTTATAGCAATCAGCCCCAGCATTTT.

This clonotype was detected only a few times. V usage is TRBV20-1 and J usage is TRBJ2-7; TRBD2 is a possible D gene (5 bases). The J call may be incorrect, as the DNA end agrees better with TRBJ2-5. The CDR3 totals 15 residues. From germline, CDR1 is DFQATT and CDR2 SNEGSKA (reference sequence). CDR3 nucleotide sequence: TGCAGTGCTAGGCCCGGAGGCCCACGTGTCCAGACCCAGTACTTC. Its protein product is CSARPGGPRVQTQYF.

V usage is TRBV7-2 and J usage is TRBJ1-2, with TRBD1 matching over 11 bases. Germline CDR1 is SGHTA and CDR2 is FQGNSA. This CDR3 has 15 residues. Trimming removed 5 bases from V and 8 bases from J; junction bases left unmatched: 10. The CDR3 loop is CASSVEDRGLRGYTF. In nucleotides, the CDR3 is TGTGCCAGCAGCGTAGAGGACAGGGGGCTAAGAGGCTACACCTTC.

This sequence joins TRBV5-1 and TRBJ2-4, with TRBD2 matching 10 bases. CDR3 length: 14 amino acids. Germline values: CDR1 SGHRS, CDR2 YFSETQ. The V gene end was trimmed by 0 bases and the J gene end by 8 bases; junction bases not matched to a gene: 2. The CDR3 coding sequence is TGCGCCAGCAGCTTGGCTAGCGGGAGAGACATTCAGTACTTC. Translating it yields CASSLASGRDIQYF.

The chain recombines TRBV4-1 with TRBJ2-1; D is uncertain. This CDR3 is built from 15 residues. The germline gives CDR1 MGHRA, CDR2 YSYEKL. Trimming left V 0 bases short and J 4 bases short, with 10 bases between. The CDR3 protein is CASSQDMSAYNEQFF. The CDR3 bases are TGCGCCAGCAGCCAAGATATGTCAGCTTACAATGAGCAGTTCTTC.

This chain joins TRBV29-1 and TRBJ1-1; weak D call: TRBD1 (5 bases). The CDR3 length is 11 residues. Germline CDR1 reads SQVTM; CDR2 reads ANQGSEA. Trimming removed 3 bases from V and 8 bases from J, with 10 bases in between. The CDR3 coding sequence is TGCAGCGTTGACTCGACAGCCGAAGCTTTCTTT. It specifies CSVDSTAEAFF.

This clonotype has more than one count but fewer than ten. This sequence joins TRBV10-3 and TRBJ2-3; D remains ambiguous. Germline V CDR1 and CDR2: ENHRY, SYGVKD. V was trimmed by 3 bases and J by 4 bases, leaving 8 bases between them. The CDR3 loop spans 13 amino acids. The CDR3, as DNA: TGTGCCATCAGTGAAGGCCCCCCAGATACGCAGTATTTT. It encodes CAISEGPPDTQYF.

The chain joins TRBV14 to TRBJ2-5; the D gene is possibly TRBD2 (5 bases). From germline, CDR1 is SGHDN and CDR2 FVKESK. Between the trimmed V and J ends, which lost 4 bases and 11 bases, there was a span of 20 bases. The CDR3 spans 14 residues. This chain's CDR3 is CASSLATTFGEQYF. CDR3 sequence (DNA): TGTGCCAGCAGCCTGGCGACTACATTTGGGGAGCAGTACTTC.

The V call is TRBV7-9, the J call TRBJ2-5; no definite D call. Germline V gene sequence: CDR1 SEHNR, CDR2 FQNEAQ (reference sequence). The CDR3 is 12 amino acids. V lost 0 bases, J lost 11 bases, and 10 bases lay in between. The CDR3 region is CASSLAEGVQYF. Written as DNA, the CDR3 is TGTGCCAGCAGCTTAGCGGAAGGAGTGCAGTACTTC.

V gene TRBV7-9 combines with J gene TRBJ1-2, with D maybe TRBD1 (5 bases). Trimming cost V 4 bases and J 3 bases, with 12 bases left between them. The CDR3 is made up of 14 amino acids. The germline CDR1 and CDR2 sequences are SEHNR and FQNEAQ (reference sequence). Here the CDR3 reads CASSSRGGDYGYTF. CDR3 DNA: TGTGCCAGCAGCTCCCGGGGGGGTGACTATGGCTACACCTTC.

The chain employs TRBV20-1 and TRBJ1-5; D remains unclear. The CDR3 covers 14 residues. V was pared by 7 bases and J by 2 bases, with 15 bases between. Germline CDR1 DFQATT, CDR2 SNEGSKA (reference sequence). The CDR3 sequence: CSGRPGPRNQPQHF. Here the CDR3 DNA reads TGCAGTGGAAGACCCGGACCCCGCAATCAGCCCCAGCATTTT.

This clonotype showed up just once. The gene calls are TRBV3-1 and TRBJ2-4, with 11 bases matching TRBD2. The last part of the DNA fits TRBJ2-7 better; the J call may be wrong. The CDR3 has 16 amino acids. Germline CDR1 and CDR2: LGHDT and YNNKEL (reference sequence). The CDR3 loop reads CASSFRLAGPIYEQYF. The CDR3 region has the DNA TGTGCCAGCAGCTTCCGACTAGCGGGGCCAATCTACGAGCAGTACTTC.